These T cell receptor beta chains were read from a single sample in a study of Ad26.COV2.S vaccination and SARS-CoV-2 variants. Only in-frame clones appear in the TCRdb table, and some are missing; sequencing was by immunoSEQ multiplex PCR. In the table there are some 250,000 clones, roughly 90% of which are singletons. Sequencing used peripheral blood, obtained in a trial of Ad26.COV2.S vaccine versus placebo. The receptors originated from a person aged 18-60 years who received the Ad26.COV2.S COVID-19 vaccine or a placebo. Each CDR3 is given with its conserved first and last residue.

V gene: TRBV5-1
CDR3 length: 18
J gene: TRBJ2-5
CDR3 protein: CASSLVTRNLRIQETQYF

V gene: TRBV5-6
CDR3 length: 15
J gene: TRBJ2-5
CDR3 protein: CASSALRDSQETQYF

V gene: TRBV6-2/TRBV6-3
CDR3 length: 14
J gene: TRBJ2-1
CDR3 protein: CASSRTGTYNEQFF

V gene: TRBV24-1
CDR3 length: 16
J gene: TRBJ2-7
CDR3 protein: CATSDLRGGEGYEQYF

V gene: TRBV11-2
CDR3 length: 15
J gene: TRBJ1-6
CDR3 protein: CASSLTGGGNSPLHF

V gene: TRBV5-1
CDR3 length: 16
J gene: TRBJ1-3
CDR3 protein: CASSLSGSNSGNTIYF

V gene: TRBV30
CDR3 length: 12
J gene: TRBJ1-1
CDR3 protein: CAWSSRATEAFF

V gene: TRBV3-1/TRBV3-2
CDR3 length: 16
J gene: TRBJ2-1
CDR3 protein: CASSPRTSGPYNEQFF

V gene: TRBV5-4
CDR3 length: 13
J gene: TRBJ1-1
CDR3 protein: CASSSRGDGGAFF

V gene: TRBV4-3
CDR3 length: 17
J gene: TRBJ2-7
CDR3 protein: CASSQDRSGLGSYEQYF

V gene: TRBV27
CDR3 length: 10
J gene: TRBJ1-6
CDR3 protein: CASHNSPLHF

V gene: TRBV11-2
CDR3 length: 21
J gene: TRBJ2-2
CDR3 protein: CASSWTGRLSRLAPNTGELFF

V gene: TRBV7-9
CDR3 length: 15
J gene: TRBJ2-5
CDR3 protein: CASSVGLAVQETQYF

V gene: TRBV11-2
CDR3 length: 16
J gene: TRBJ2-3
CDR3 protein: CASSLMITPGTDTQYF

V gene: TRBV27
CDR3 length: 16
J gene: TRBJ2-1
CDR3 protein: CASSLSPLAAYNEQFF

V gene: TRBV5-5
CDR3 length: 15
J gene: TRBJ1-2
CDR3 protein: CASREQGAVDYGYTF

V gene: TRBV18
CDR3 length: 14
J gene: TRBJ1-5
CDR3 protein: CASSSGTGVQPQHF

V gene: TRBV30
CDR3 length: 13
J gene: TRBJ2-4
CDR3 protein: CACQRETKNIQYF

V gene: TRBV7-9
CDR3 length: 13
J gene: TRBJ1-6
CDR3 protein: CASSLGADSPLHF

V gene: TRBV6-6
CDR3 length: 15
J gene: TRBJ1-2
CDR3 protein: CASSQYRDANYGYTF

V gene: TRBV4-3
CDR3 length: 18
J gene: TRBJ1-5
CDR3 protein: CASSQGVWGEYSNQPQHF

V gene: TRBV6-5
CDR3 length: 12
J gene: TRBJ2-2
CDR3 protein: CASSYLSGELFF

V gene: TRBV15
CDR3 length: 19
J gene: TRBJ2-1
CDR3 protein: CATSRDTPRTGLSYNEQFF

V gene: TRBV29-1
CDR3 length: 14
J gene: TRBJ2-3
CDR3 protein: CSVEDLLGTDTQYF

V gene: TRBV10-3
CDR3 length: 15
J gene: TRBJ1-4
CDR3 protein: CATTQKGDKGEKLFF

V gene: TRBV19
CDR3 length: 16
J gene: TRBJ1-5
CDR3 protein: CASSTPRTGTNQPQHF

V gene: TRBV5-1
CDR3 length: 20
J gene: TRBJ1-6
CDR3 protein: CASSIDRRSTGTGYNSPLHF

V gene: TRBV10-1
CDR3 length: 15
J gene: TRBJ2-3
CDR3 protein: CASALGPRGADTQYF

V gene: TRBV3-1/TRBV3-2
CDR3 length: 16
J gene: TRBJ2-3
CDR3 protein: CASSQDSSSYRDTQYF

V gene: TRBV7-9
CDR3 length: 14
J gene: TRBJ2-7
CDR3 protein: CASSPGGSSYEQYF

V gene: TRBV6-2/TRBV6-3
CDR3 length: 16
J gene: TRBJ2-7
CDR3 protein: CASSYEGRRLMGEQYF

V gene: TRBV4-1
CDR3 length: 13
J gene: TRBJ1-4
CDR3 protein: CASLPLASEKLFF

V gene: TRBV3-1/TRBV3-2
CDR3 length: 15
J gene: TRBJ1-6
CDR3 protein: CASSQDLSYRANLHF

V gene: TRBV6-5
CDR3 length: 13
J gene: TRBJ2-7
CDR3 protein: CASSYSDGYEQYF

V gene: TRBV28
CDR3 length: 15
J gene: TRBJ2-1
CDR3 protein: CASSPSRPGGNEQFF

V gene: TRBV21-1
CDR3 length: 16
J gene: TRBJ2-1
CDR3 protein: CASSKTSGATYNEQFF

V gene: TRBV6-4
CDR3 length: 15
J gene: TRBJ2-1
CDR3 protein: CASSEGLAGYNEQFF

V gene: TRBV7-9
CDR3 length: 14
J gene: TRBJ1-6
CDR3 protein: CASSSDSYNSPLHF

V gene: TRBV6-6
CDR3 length: 15
J gene: TRBJ1-2
CDR3 protein: CASSYSTGTYYGYTF

V gene: TRBV7-9
CDR3 length: 12
J gene: TRBJ1-2
CDR3 protein: CASSLGQGGYTF

V gene: TRBV7-2
CDR3 length: 15
J gene: TRBJ1-4
CDR3 protein: CASSPTGVSAEKLFF

V gene: TRBV7-9
CDR3 length: 12
J gene: TRBJ2-7
CDR3 protein: CASSLVTYEQYF

V gene: TRBV7-8
CDR3 length: 17
J gene: TRBJ2-5
CDR3 protein: CASSLGQGGGGGETQYF

V gene: TRBV4-2
CDR3 length: 16
J gene: TRBJ2-2
CDR3 protein: CASSQEGAGVGGELFF

V gene: TRBV28
CDR3 length: 14
J gene: TRBJ1-5
CDR3 protein: CASRSDTLNQPQHF

V gene: TRBV28
CDR3 length: 13
J gene: TRBJ1-5
CDR3 protein: CASGGDSNQPQHF

V gene: TRBV12-3/TRBV12-4
CDR3 length: 13
J gene: TRBJ2-7
CDR3 protein: CASQVGGIYEQYF

V gene: TRBV5-1
CDR3 length: 16
J gene: TRBJ1-1
CDR3 protein: CASSLGRFPLRTEAFF

V gene: TRBV19
CDR3 length: 13
J gene: TRBJ2-5
CDR3 protein: CASTSRGGETQYF